The rows below give T cell receptor beta chains drawn from one sample of a study of T-cell reconstitution after alpha-beta-depleted transplantation in children. TCRdb re-derived calls from the PCR reads in MiXCR, one entry per CDR3 protein. The top ten clones hold roughly 2.6% of a sample with 260,000 or so distinct CDR3 sequences, 9.5% to 15% of them seen once. The input for sequencing was PBMCs from the stem cell graft donor, taken from the stem cell graft. The receptors shown here come from a human donor who donated a stem cell graft to a child with acute lymphoblastic leukemia. The CDR3 runs from the conserved cysteine through the conserved F or W. Fields, in order: J gene, D gene, V gene, clone size, CDR3 protein, CDR3 DNA. A D gene is named only where the DNA matches it firmly. Clone size is stated in some rows and not others, as once, few, many or a class when expanded.

J: TRBJ1-1
D: NA
V: TRBV18
size: many
CDR3: CASSHRADTEAFF
DNA: TGTGCCAGCTCTCACAGGGCGGACACTGAAGCTTTCTTT

J: TRBJ1-1
D: TRBD1
V: TRBV12-3/TRBV12-4
size: many
CDR3: CASSYTGTGEAFF
DNA: TGTGCCAGCAGTTATACCGGGACAGGGGAAGCTTTCTTT

J: TRBJ2-7
D: NA
V: TRBV20-1
size: many
CDR3: CSVPIYEQYF
DNA: TGCAGTGTTCCGATCTACGAGCAGTACTTC

J: TRBJ2-3
D: NA
V: TRBV7-2
size: many
CDR3: CASSQETWDTQYF
DNA: TGTGCCAGCAGCCAGGAGACTTGGGATACGCAGTATTTT

J: TRBJ2-7
D: TRBD1
V: TRBV11-2
size: many
CDR3: CASRISGQGAYEQYF
DNA: TGTGCCAGCAGAATCTCAGGACAGGGTGCCTACGAGCAGTACTTC

J: TRBJ2-1
D: NA
V: TRBV11-2
size: few
CDR3: CASSGTFDYNEQFF
DNA: TGTGCCAGCAGCGGGACCTTTGATTACAATGAGCAGTTCTTC

J: TRBJ1-1
D: NA
V: TRBV7-9
size: many
CDR3: CASTPGVRDTEAFF
DNA: TGTGCCAGCACCCCAGGGGTCCGTGACACTGAAGCTTTCTTT

J: TRBJ1-5
D: TRBD1
V: TRBV2
size: few
CDR3: CASSGTGGYSNQPQHF
DNA: TGTGCCAGCTCCGGGACAGGGGGCTATAGCAATCAGCCCCAGCATTTT

J: TRBJ2-1
D: NA
V: TRBV9
size: many
CDR3: CASSVGGLSYNEQFF
DNA: TGTGCCAGCAGCGTAGGGGGACTCTCCTACAATGAGCAGTTCTTC

J: TRBJ2-6
D: NA
V: TRBV4-3
size: many
CDR3: CASSQEGGSGANVLTF
DNA: TGCGCCAGCAGCCAAGAAGGCGGGTCTGGGGCCAACGTCCTGACTTTC

J: TRBJ2-2
D: TRBD1
V: TRBV20-1
size: many
CDR3: CSAREGQRDTGELFF
DNA: TGCAGTGCTAGAGAGGGACAGAGAGACACCGGGGAGCTGTTTTTT

J: TRBJ2-7
D: NA
V: TRBV5-1
size: many
CDR3: CASSLVDSSYEQYF
DNA: TGCGCCAGCAGCTTGGTAGACAGTTCCTACGAGCAGTACTTC

J: TRBJ2-5
D: NA
V: TRBV9
size: many
CDR3: CASSVGGREETQYF
DNA: TGTGCCAGCAGCGTAGGCGGGCGGGAAGAGACCCAGTACTTC

J: TRBJ1-1
D: NA
V: TRBV5-1
size: NA
CDR3: CASSMAQATEAFF
DNA: TGCGCCAGCAGCATGGCCCAAGCCACTGAAGCTTTCTTT

J: TRBJ2-1
D: NA
V: TRBV7-9
size: many
CDR3: CASRRDVNNEQFF
DNA: TGTGCCAGCAGGAGGGACGTGAACAATGAGCAGTTCTTC

J: TRBJ2-7
D: NA
V: TRBV5-1
size: many
CDR3: CASSRLGRPYEQYF
DNA: TGCGCCAGCAGCCGGTTAGGCCGACCCTACGAGCAGTACTTC

J: TRBJ2-1
D: TRBD1
V: TRBV20-1
size: few
CDR3: CSARDRGSSYNEQFF
DNA: TGCAGTGCTAGAGACAGGGGGAGCTCCTACAATGAGCAGTTCTTC

J: TRBJ2-7
D: NA
V: TRBV7-2
size: many
CDR3: CASSLRDQVYEQYF
DNA: TGTGCCAGCAGCTTGCGAGATCAGGTCTACGAGCAGTACTTC

J: TRBJ1-2
D: TRBD1
V: TRBV15
size: many
CDR3: CATSGRTGGWNYGYTF
DNA: TGTGCCACCAGCGGCCGCACAGGGGGTTGGAACTATGGCTACACCTTC

J: TRBJ2-3
D: NA
V: TRBV4-3
size: many
CDR3: CASSPLANTDTQYF
DNA: TGCGCCAGCAGCCCACTAGCAAACACAGATACGCAGTATTTT

J: TRBJ1-3
D: NA
V: TRBV7-2
size: NA
CDR3: CASSLAQGNTIYF
DNA: TGTGCCAGCAGCTTAGCGCAGGGTAACACCATATATTTT

J: TRBJ2-7
D: TRBD1
V: TRBV18
size: many
CDR3: CASSETGPYEQYF
DNA: TGTGCCAGCTCCGAGACAGGGCCCTACGAGCAGTACTTC

J: TRBJ1-1
D: NA
V: TRBV20-1
size: many
CDR3: CSAPILQAPTEAFF
DNA: TGCAGTGCTCCTATTTTACAAGCACCCACTGAAGCTTTCTTT

J: TRBJ2-3
D: NA
V: TRBV11-2
size: many
CDR3: CASSPQADTQYF
DNA: TGTGCCAGCAGCCCACAGGCAGATACGCAGTATTTT

J: TRBJ2-1
D: NA
V: TRBV20-1
size: many
CDR3: CSASPSPAHEQFF
DNA: TGCAGTGCTAGCCCGTCCCCGGCCCATGAGCAGTTCTTC

J: TRBJ2-1
D: NA
V: TRBV15
size: many
CDR3: CATSRETGLLPYNEQFF
DNA: TGTGCCACCAGCAGAGAAACAGGGTTACTTCCCTACAATGAGCAGTTCTTC

J: TRBJ1-1
D: NA
V: TRBV7-2
size: many
CDR3: CASSLSIGATNTEAFF
DNA: TGTGCCAGCAGCTTAAGTATTGGGGCGACAAACACTGAAGCTTTCTTT

J: TRBJ2-7
D: NA
V: TRBV12-3/TRBV12-4
size: many
CDR3: CASGGLYEQYF
DNA: TGTGCCAGTGGGGGTTTGTACGAGCAGTACTTC

J: TRBJ2-7
D: TRBD1
V: TRBV19
size: few
CDR3: CASTGQGAGEQYF
DNA: TGTGCCAGCACGGGACAGGGGGCAGGGGAGCAGTACTTC

J: TRBJ1-1
D: NA
V: TRBV9
size: many
CDR3: CASSVDSGSTEAFF
DNA: TGTGCCAGCAGCGTAGACTCAGGGTCGACTGAAGCTTTCTTT

J: TRBJ1-1
D: NA
V: TRBV12-3/TRBV12-4
size: many
CDR3: CASSHRYEAFF
DNA: TGTGCCAGCAGTCACAGGTATGAAGCTTTCTTT

J: TRBJ2-4
D: NA
V: TRBV7-9
size: many
CDR3: CASSLVMGPARDIQYF
DNA: TGTGCCAGCAGCTTAGTCATGGGACCGGCTCGGGACATTCAGTACTTC

J: TRBJ1-1
D: NA
V: TRBV5-1
size: many
CDR3: CASSLEGGVNTEAFF
DNA: TGCGCCAGCAGCCTAGAGGGGGGCGTGAACACTGAAGCTTTCTTT

J: TRBJ1-2
D: NA
V: TRBV7-9
size: many
CDR3: CASSLGRGRFNYGYTF
DNA: TGTGCCAGCAGCTTAGGACGGGGGAGATTCAACTATGGCTACACCTTC

J: TRBJ1-5
D: TRBD1
V: TRBV27
size: many
CDR3: CASSFRDRNQPQHF
DNA: TGTGCCAGCAGTTTCCGGGACAGAAATCAGCCCCAGCATTTT

J: TRBJ2-1
D: NA
V: TRBV12-3/TRBV12-4
size: many
CDR3: CASSPDLHNEQFF
DNA: TGTGCCAGCAGTCCCGACCTACACAATGAGCAGTTCTTC

J: TRBJ2-5
D: TRBD1
V: TRBV20-1
size: many
CDR3: CSAPGTGGETQYF
DNA: TGCAGTGCTCCCGGGACAGGGGGAGAGACCCAGTACTTC

J: TRBJ2-7
D: NA
V: TRBV9
size: many
CDR3: CASSVDQKDEQYF
DNA: TGTGCCAGCAGCGTAGATCAGAAGGACGAGCAGTACTTC

J: TRBJ2-2
D: NA
V: TRBV23-1
size: once
CDR3: CASSQSGRRCTGELFF
DNA: TGCGCCAGCAGTCAATCGGGGAGGCGGTGCACCGGGGAGCTGTTTTTT

J: TRBJ2-1
D: NA
V: TRBV24-1
size: many
CDR3: CATSVQTADSYNEQFF
DNA: TGTGCCACCAGTGTCCAGACTGCAGACTCCTACAATGAGCAGTTCTTC

J: TRBJ1-2
D: NA
V: TRBV12-3/TRBV12-4
size: many
CDR3: CASRQNGAHNYGYTF
DNA: TGTGCCAGCAGACAGAATGGGGCCCATAACTATGGCTACACCTTC

J: TRBJ2-7
D: NA
V: TRBV5-1
size: many
CDR3: CASSWDATYEQYF
DNA: TGCGCCAGCAGCTGGGACGCGACCTACGAGCAGTACTTC

J: TRBJ1-1
D: NA
V: TRBV18
size: few
CDR3: CASSPAVEAFF
DNA: TGTGCCAGCTCACCTGCCGTTGAAGCTTTCTTT

J: TRBJ2-3
D: NA
V: TRBV6-5
size: many
CDR3: CASSYTGVGTDTQYF
DNA: TGTGCCAGCAGTTACACGGGGGTCGGCACAGATACGCAGTATTTT

J: TRBJ1-2
D: NA
V: TRBV3-1
size: NA
CDR3: CASSQDLGGGYGYTF
DNA: TGTGCCAGCAGCCAAGATCTAGGAGGGGGCTATGGCTACACCTTC

J: TRBJ2-7
D: TRBD2
V: TRBV20-1
size: many
CDR3: CSARDRSRAASGYSYEQYF
DNA: TGCAGTGCTAGAGATCGAAGTAGGGCGGCTAGCGGATATAGCTACGAGCAGTACTTC

J: TRBJ1-2
D: NA
V: TRBV12-3/TRBV12-4
size: many
CDR3: CASSLSGNYGYTF
DNA: TGTGCCAGCAGTTTGAGCGGGAACTATGGCTACACCTTC

J: TRBJ1-1
D: TRBD1
V: TRBV29-1
size: many
CDR3: CSADGQGRTEAFF
DNA: TGCAGCGCGGATGGACAGGGTCGCACTGAAGCTTTCTTT

J: TRBJ2-4
D: TRBD1
V: TRBV7-2
size: many
CDR3: CASSYREGQIQYF
DNA: TGTGCCAGCAGCTACCGCGAGGGACAGATTCAGTACTTC

J: TRBJ2-1
D: NA
V: TRBV20-1
size: few
CDR3: CSARDHGGPSYNEQFF
DNA: TGCAGTGCTAGAGATCATGGCGGCCCCTCCTACAATGAGCAGTTCTTC

J: TRBJ2-1
D: NA
V: TRBV10-3
size: many
CDR3: CAISAAGANNEQFF
DNA: TGTGCCATCAGCGCGGCAGGGGCCAACAATGAGCAGTTCTTC

J: TRBJ1-2
D: NA
V: TRBV20-1
size: few
CDR3: CSARDPSPKSGTF
DNA: TGCAGTGCTAGAGACCCCTCCCCAAAGTCTGGCACCTTC

J: TRBJ2-3
D: TRBD2
V: TRBV7-3
size: many
CDR3: CASSISGLPTDTQYF
DNA: TGTGCCAGCAGCATCTCGGGACTACCCACGGATACGCAGTATTTT

J: TRBJ2-5
D: NA
V: TRBV12-3/TRBV12-4
size: many
CDR3: CASSLAATYQETQYF
DNA: TGTGCCAGCAGTTTGGCGGCCACTTACCAAGAGACCCAGTACTTC